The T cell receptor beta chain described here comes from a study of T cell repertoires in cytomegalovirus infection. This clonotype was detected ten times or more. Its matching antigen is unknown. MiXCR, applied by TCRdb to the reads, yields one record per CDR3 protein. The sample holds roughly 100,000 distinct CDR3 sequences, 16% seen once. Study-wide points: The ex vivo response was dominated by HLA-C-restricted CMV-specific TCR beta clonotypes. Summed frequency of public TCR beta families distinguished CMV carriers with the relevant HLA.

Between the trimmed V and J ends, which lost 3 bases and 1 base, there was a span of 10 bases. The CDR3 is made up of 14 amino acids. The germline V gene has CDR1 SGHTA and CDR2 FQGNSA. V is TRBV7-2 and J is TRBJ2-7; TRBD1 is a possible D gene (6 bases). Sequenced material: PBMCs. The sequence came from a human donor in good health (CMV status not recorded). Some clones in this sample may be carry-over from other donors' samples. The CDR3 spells CASSLQGRSYEQYF. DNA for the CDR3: TGTGCCAGCAGCTTGCAGGGGCGATCCTACGAGCAGTACTTC.